Here is one TCR beta chain with its context. Trimming took off 4 bases at V and 1 base at J, with 7 bases between the two ends. This CDR3 spans 13 amino acids. Germline V CDR1 and CDR2: MNHNS, SASEGT. TCRdb analysed the RT-PCR reads with MiXCR anew, one entry per CDR3 protein. The data contain about 680,000 distinct CDR3 sequences, 13% to 15% of them singletons. This TCR derives from a female donor in good health, serving as a healthy control. Sequences were obtained from memory CD4+ T cells from blood. The chain employs TRBV6-1 and TRBJ1-1; D is uncertain. The CDR3 DNA reads as TGTGCCAGCAGTGGTTTTAGGAACACTGAAGCTTTCTTT. Its protein product is CASSGFRNTEAFF.